This TCR beta chain was sequenced during a study of blood T cell repertoires in COVID-19. The repertoire was sequenced with immunoSEQ multiplex PCR; TCRdb's copy has only in-frame clones and lacks some. The sample lists 140,000 to 150,000 clones, over 70% occurring once. Sequencing was performed on peripheral blood. This clonotype was obtained from a man aged 55 to 70 with active or convalescent COVID-19.

CDR3 nucleotides: TGTGCCAGCAGTCCACCGGACAGGCCCATTGCGCAGTATTTT. Translation gives CASSPPDRPIAQYF. The chain joins TRBV28 to TRBJ2-3, with 7 bases matching TRBD1. Germline V CDR1 and CDR2: MDHEN, SYDVKM. V lost 5 bases to trimming and J lost 10 bases; unmatched junction nucleotides: 12. The CDR3 runs to 14 residues. Variable domain in full (rest from reference TRBV28 and TRBJ2-3): DVKVTQSSRYLVKRTGEKVFLECVQDMDHENMFWYRQDPGLGLRLIYFSYDVKMKEKGDIPEGYSVSREKKERFSLILESASTNQTSMYLCASSPPDRPIAQYFGPGTRLTVL.